Presented here are 16 T cell receptor beta chains from one specimen sequenced in a study of CD4 T cells in relation to SARS-CoV-2 and coronaviruses. The unexposed donors gave CD4+ T cells in about 2010-2019, prior to COVID-19. Assay used: immunoSEQ multiplex PCR; TCRdb lists only in-frame clones, some missing. The sample shows some 69,000 clones, 94% of them seen only once. Sequenced input: naive CD4+ T cells from PBMCs. This sample's subset: naive CD4+ T cells isolated by negative enrichment. The receptor set was obtained from a human donor in good health.

The chain recombines TRBV9 with TRBJ2-1, with TRBD1 matching 7 bases. J lost 0 bases, V lost 4 bases, and 10 bases had no gene match. The length of the CDR3 is 17 residues. Per the germline V gene, CDR1 is SGDLS and CDR2 is YYNGEE. The DNA for the CDR3 is TGTGCCAGCAGCTTCCGGGGTCGGGACAGCTCCTACAATGAGCAGTTCTTC. Protein sequence: CASSFRGRDSSYNEQFF.

This sequence joins TRBV19 and TRBJ2-5; 8 bases are a match to TRBD2. J lost 10 bases, V lost 6 bases, and 13 bases had no gene match. There are 14 residues in the CDR3. Germline CDR1 is LNHDA and CDR2 is SQIVND (reference sequence). The CDR3 region is CASSQPGRVNGQYF. The CDR3 bases are TGTGCCAGTAGCCAACCCGGGAGGGTAAATGGCCAGTACTTC.

The chain combines TRBV19 with TRBJ1-6, with TRBD1 as a possible D gene (6 bases). CDR3 length: 14 residues. Trimming stripped 9 bases from V and 3 bases from J, with 12 bases between. Germline V gene lookup returns CDR1 LNHDA and CDR2 SQIVND (reference sequence). The CDR3 loop is CASSDSNYNSPLHF. The DNA for the CDR3 is TGTGCCAGCTCGGACAGCAACTATAATTCACCCCTCCACTTT.

This clone was recorded once. Germline is not matched at one junction end, which may reflect a read error. The chain employs TRBV7-3 and TRBJ2-7; the match to TRBD1 covers 8 bases. Germline CDR1 reads SGHTA; CDR2 reads FQGTGA. The CDR3 consists of 13 residues. Written as DNA, the CDR3 is TGTGCCAGCAGTTCGCAGGGGGCTGGCGAGCGGTACTTC. It is translated as CASSSQGAGERYF.

The CDR3 nucleotides read TGCGCCAGCATCCCTGTAGCGGGAGGGCCAGATACGCAGTATTTT. The encoded protein is CASIPVAGGPDTQYF. J is TRBJ2-3 and V is TRBV5-1; TRBD2 matches 11 bases. The CDR3 runs to 15 residues. Losses at the gene ends were 6 bases for V and 4 bases for J; bases not matched to a gene: 7. Germline CDR1 is SGHRS and CDR2 is YFSETQ.

J is TRBJ2-6 and V is TRBV11-3; 10 bases match TRBD1. After removal of 4 bases from V and 0 bases from J, the junction contained 3 bases not matched to a gene. This CDR3 has 17 residues. From germline, CDR1 is SGHNT and CDR2 YENEEA. CDR3: CASSSGQGSSGANVLTF. CDR3 DNA sequence: TGTGCCAGCAGCTCGGGACAGGGGAGCTCTGGGGCCAACGTCCTGACTTTC.

This CDR3 reads CASSYVSGRPYNEQFF. CDR3 in DNA: TGTGCCAGCAGTTACGTGAGCGGGAGACCCTACAATGAGCAGTTCTTC. This chain joins TRBV6-6 and TRBJ2-1, with TRBD2 identical over 8 bases. The CDR3 is 16 amino acids. V dropped 2 bases and J dropped 2; count of bases not matched to a gene: 5. CDR1 is MNHNY and CDR2 is SVGAGI in the germline V gene (reference sequence).

The chain has TRBV13 and TRBJ2-3; possibly TRBD2 for D (6 bases). Trimming removed 5 bases at V and 1 base at J, with 22 bases between. The V gene's germline CDR1 is PRHDT and CDR2 FYEKMQ (reference sequence). The CDR3 has 18 amino acids. CDR3 protein: CASSPPARLVRGTDTQYF. For the CDR3, the DNA is TGTGCCAGCAGCCCCCCCGCCAGACTAGTTCGTGGCACAGATACGCAGTATTTT.

Only one count was recorded for this clone. The chain combines TRBV5-1 with TRBJ2-7, with 7 bases that match TRBD2. The germline V gene encodes CDR1 SGHRS and CDR2 YFSETQ. The CDR3 has 14 amino acids. J gave up 0 bases and V 4 bases, and 4 bases lay outside the gene matches. CDR3 sequence (DNA): TGCGCCAGCAGCATGCAGCGGGACTCCTACGAGCAGTACTTC. It codes for CASSMQRDSYEQYF.

The CDR3 nucleotides are TGTGCCACCAGTGACGGGAGGACTAGCGGGAGGACAGATACGCAGTATTTT. Translation gives CATSDGRTSGRTDTQYF. The chain couples TRBV24-1 to TRBJ2-3; TRBD2 agrees at 14 bases. Germline CDR1 and CDR2: KGHDR and SFDVKD. CDR3 length: 17 amino acids. Trimming took 4 bases from V and 3 from J; bases not matched to a gene: 5.

The V call is TRBV7-2, the J call TRBJ2-3, with a possible D match to TRBD2 (6 bases). CDR1 is SGHTA, CDR2 FQGNSA, per germline. CDR3 length equals 17 residues. V was clipped by 3 bases and J by 3 bases, with 19 bases between them. The CDR3 DNA follows: TGTGCCAGCAGCTTCGGGTGGCCAGGAGGGCCGACAGATACGCAGTATTTT. It is translated as CASSFGWPGGPTDTQYF.

The chain carries TRBV24-1 and TRBJ2-7; no firm D call. This CDR3 region has 11 residues. The germline CDR1 and CDR2 sequences are KGHDR and SFDVKD. V lost 0 bases and J 7 bases, leaving 3 bases between the germline ends. The DNA of the CDR3 is TGTGCCACCAGTGATTTGATTGAGCAGTACTTC. Protein: CATSDLIEQYF.

The chain is built from TRBV7-3 and TRBJ1-2; TRBD1 agrees at 9 bases. Trimming at V came to 5 bases and at J to 5 bases, leaving 6 bases not matched to a gene. This CDR3 has 14 residues. From germline, CDR1 is SGHTA and CDR2 FQGTGA. The CDR3 reads CASSPTGTGYGYTF. For the CDR3, the DNA is TGTGCCAGCAGCCCCACCGGGACAGGGTATGGCTACACCTTC.

The rearrangement uses TRBV7-9 and TRBJ1-2, with 9 bases fitting TRBD1. From germline, CDR1 is SEHNR and CDR2 FQNEAQ (reference sequence). The CDR3 loop spans 13 amino acids. V lost 5 bases to trimming and J lost 6 bases; unmatched junction nucleotides: 4. The CDR3 region has the DNA TGTGCCAGCAGCATGGGACAGGGTAATGGCTACACCTTC. Protein: CASSMGQGNGYTF.

The chain employs TRBV28 and TRBJ1-1; D is undetermined. V was trimmed by 6 bases and J by 11 bases, leaving 22 bases between them. This CDR3 comprises 14 residues. Looked up from germline, CDR1 is MDHEN and CDR2 is SYDVKM. The CDR3 DNA sequence: TGTGCCAGCAGCACCCTTACAACCGAAGTGTTGGCTTTCTTT. This codes for CASSTLTTEVLAFF.

The chain couples TRBV6-2 or TRBV6-3 to TRBJ2-1; 10 bases align to TRBD2. Germline CDR1 reads MNHEY; CDR2 reads SVGEGT. Germline trimming cut 0 bases from V and 2 bases from J; bases unmatched to any gene: 4. The CDR3 covers 17 residues. The CDR3 nucleotides read TGTGCCAGCAGTTACTCAGGACTAGCGGAGACCTACAATGAGCAGTTCTTC. Protein sequence: CASSYSGLAETYNEQFF.